A selection of T cell receptor beta chains follows, all from one sample in a study of shared clonotypes between healthy human individuals. Repertoires were generated with immunoSEQ multiplex PCR, while TCRdb's copy carries only in-frame clones and drops some. Of some 2.1 million clones in the sample, over 85% are singletons; the top ten hold roughly 1%. Sequences were obtained from naive CD8+ T cells sorted from blood. The origin of the receptors is a man aged 18-30 years in good health. The CDR3 runs from the conserved cysteine through the conserved F or W. A D gene is named only where the DNA matches it firmly. Clone size is given for some rows only: seen once, a few or many times, or a class if the clone is expanded.

V gene	J gene	D gene	clone size	CDR3 DNA	CDR3 protein
TRBV28	TRBJ2-3	TRBD2	.	TGTGCCAGCACCTTAGCGGGGACCACAGATACGCAGTATTTT	CASTLAGTTDTQYF
TRBV2	TRBJ1-5	.	.	TGTGCCAGCCTAAACGTCGGGGAAGGCAATCAGCCCCAGCATTTT	CASLNVGEGNQPQHF
TRBV6-5	TRBJ1-2	TRBD1	few	TGTGCCAGCAGCCGAGAATCCGGGACAGCAGAGGACTACACCTTC	CASSRESGTAEDYTF
TRBV29-1	TRBJ1-1	TRBD1	.	TGCAGCGCGCAGGGGGAAAACACTGAAGCTTTCTTT	CSAQGENTEAFF
TRBV9	TRBJ1-2	.	.	TGTGCCAGCACCCCAGACGAACAGGAGGGTTGGTTCTATTATGGCTACACCTTC	CASTPDEQEGWFYYGYTF
TRBV27	TRBJ2-7	TRBD2	.	TGTGCCAGCAGTTGGGGGGGGAATTACGAGCAGTACTTC	CASSWGGNYEQYF
TRBV5-6	TRBJ1-1	.	few	TGTGCCAGCAGCTTGTGGCCCGGAATGAACACTGAAGCTTTCTTT	CASSLWPGMNTEAFF
TRBV13	TRBJ1-1	.	.	TGTGCCAGCAGCCCTGGATGGGGCCCTGAAGCTTTCTTT	CASSPGWGPEAFF
TRBV18	TRBJ1-4	.	.	TGTGCCAGCTCACCAGGACGTGTAGGGGCCAGCCCGGTTAATGAAAAACTGTTTTTT	CASSPGRVGASPVNEKLFF
TRBV5-5	TRBJ2-7	TRBD1	.	TGTGCCAGCAGCTGGGGGACAGCCACCTACGAGCAGTACTTC	CASSWGTATYEQYF
TRBV19	TRBJ2-3	TRBD2	.	TGTGCCAGTAGTATTGTACTCCTAGCGGGAGAGGCGCAGTATTTT	CASSIVLLAGEAQYF
TRBV19	TRBJ1-1	.	once	TGTGCCAGTAGTATGGGGGCAGGCCCACTTGAAGCTTTCTTT	CASSMGAGPLEAFF
TRBV2	TRBJ1-5	.	.	TGTGCCAGCAGCGAACAGGGAGACCTTCACAATCAGCCCCAGCATTTT	CASSEQGDLHNQPQHF
TRBV6-6	TRBJ2-7	TRBD2	.	TGTGCCAGCAGTTACTCAGCGGGGAGCGCCTACGAGCAGTACTTC	CASSYSAGSAYEQYF
TRBV5-1	TRBJ2-7	.	.	TGCGCCAGCAGCTTCGACAGGAGCATGGTATACGAGCAGTACTTC	CASSFDRSMVYEQYF
TRBV10-2	TRBJ2-3	.	.	TGCGCCAGCAGTGGGTCCCAGACGGGAGAAAGGTGGGGCACAGATACGCAGTATTTT	CASSGSQTGERWGTDTQYF
TRBV2	TRBJ1-6	TRBD1	.	TGTGCCAGCACAGGGGGCGGGTATAATTCACCCCTCCACTTT	CASTGGGYNSPLHF
TRBV9	TRBJ2-5	TRBD2	.	TGTGCCAGCAGCGAGGGACTAGCGGGGGGCGACTTTCAAGAGACCCAGTACTTC	CASSEGLAGGDFQETQYF
TRBV19	TRBJ2-7	.	.	TGTGCCAGTAGTACCCTTTGGGAGTCCGAGCAGTACTTC	CASSTLWESEQYF
TRBV2	TRBJ2-5	.	.	TGTGCCAGCAGAGGACGGTACCAAGAGACCCAGTACTTC	CASRGRYQETQYF
TRBV19	TRBJ1-2	TRBD1	.	TGTGCCAGTCTGAGCGGACAGGGACTTGGCTACACCTTC	CASLSGQGLGYTF
TRBV27	TRBJ2-7	.	few	TGTGCCAGCAGTACGACCATGGGGGCGGGCTACGAGCAGTACTTC	CASSTTMGAGYEQYF
TRBV5-1	TRBJ2-2	TRBD2	.	TGCGCCAGCAGCTTGGAACTAGCGCCTTACGCCGGGGAGCTGTTTTTT	CASSLELAPYAGELFF
TRBV4-1	TRBJ2-7	.	.	TGCGCCAGCAGCCAAGGCCGGACCTACGAGCAGTACTTC	CASSQGRTYEQYF
TRBV5-6	TRBJ2-7	.	.	TGTGCCAGCAGCTTGGGGGGGATCTACGAGCAGTACTTC	CASSLGGIYEQYF
TRBV27	TRBJ2-7	.	once	TGTGCCAGCAGTTGGGGCGGGGCGAGCTCCTACGAGCAGTACTTC	CASSWGGASSYEQYF
TRBV2	TRBJ2-7	TRBD2	.	TGTGCCAGCAGTGGACCTTCTAGCGGTTCCTACGAGCAGTACTTC	CASSGPSSGSYEQYF
TRBV7-6	TRBJ1-3	.	.	TGTGCCAGTGGGGAGGGGGAAGGAAACACCATATATTTT	CASGEGEGNTIYF
TRBV5-8	TRBJ1-2	.	.	TGTGCCAGCAGCCGTCGAAGTCTGGGGGGCTACACCTTC	CASSRRSLGGYTF
TRBV6-1	TRBJ2-7	.	.	TGTGCCAGCCCCAAAGCGGACTGGCCCAACGAGCAGTACTTC	CASPKADWPNEQYF
TRBV4-3	TRBJ1-5	.	.	TGCGCCAGCAGCCAAGTTTTCGCTCCGAAGGATCAGCCCCAGCATTTT	CASSQVFAPKDQPQHF
TRBV6-5	TRBJ1-6	.	.	TGTGCCAGCAGTTTCCTGACAGATAGTTCACCCCTCCACTTT	CASSFLTDSSPLHF
TRBV4-1	TRBJ2-1	TRBD1	.	TGCGCCAGCAGCCACGGACAGGGGACGTCCTACAATGAGCAGTTCTTC	CASSHGQGTSYNEQFF
TRBV2	TRBJ1-1	.	.	TGTGCCAGCAGTGAACGGCTATTGAACACTGAAGCTTTCTTT	CASSERLLNTEAFF
TRBV30	TRBJ2-1	TRBD1	.	TGTGCCTGGGGGACAGGGTTGTTCGATGAGCAGTTCTTC	CAWGTGLFDEQFF
TRBV27	TRBJ2-2	.	.	TGTGCCAGCAGTTTGTCACCTACAACCGGGGAGCTGTTTTTT	CASSLSPTTGELFF
TRBV6-6	TRBJ2-2	.	.	TGTGCCAGCAGGGCGCCGGGCGGGGAGCTGTTTTTT	CASRAPGGELFF
TRBV13	TRBJ2-3	.	.	TGTGCCAGCAGCTTACGACTAGCAGATACGCAGTATTTT	CASSLRLADTQYF
TRBV4-1	TRBJ1-1	.	.	TGCGCCAGCAGCCAAGATGGGCCCACAGGGAAGAACACTGAAGCTTTCTTT	CASSQDGPTGKNTEAFF
TRBV9	TRBJ2-2	TRBD2	once	TGTGCCAGCAGCGTAGTTGGCCAGCGGGAAGGGGAGCTGTTTTTT	CASSVVGQREGELFF
TRBV4-2	TRBJ2-3	TRBD2	.	TGTGCCAGCAGCCACCCTACTAGCGGGGGGGCCACAGATACGCAGTATTTT	CASSHPTSGGATDTQYF
TRBV30	TRBJ1-5	TRBD1	few	TGTGCCTGGAGTGTTGGACAGGGAGATCAGCCCCAGCATTTT	CAWSVGQGDQPQHF
TRBV11-2	TRBJ2-7	.	.	TGTGCCAGCAGCTTCGGTCCCCTGGGCTCCTACGAGCAGTACTTC	CASSFGPLGSYEQYF
TRBV19	TRBJ2-5	.	.	TGTGCCAGTAGTATAGGATATGGATTGCAGGTGACCCAGTACTTC	CASSIGYGLQVTQYF
TRBV6-5	TRBJ2-5	.	.	TGTGCCAGCAGAACTGGGACCATTTACCAAGAGACCCAGTACTTC	CASRTGTIYQETQYF
TRBV2	TRBJ2-7	.	once	TGTGCCAGCAGTGAGGGTCAAGGAATCCCCGAGCAGTACTTC	CASSEGQGIPEQYF
TRBV9	TRBJ2-7	.	.	TGTGCCAGCAGTCCGGGGATGTCCTACGAGCAGTACTTC	CASSPGMSYEQYF
TRBV5-1	TRBJ2-1	TRBD2	.	TGCGCCAGCAGCCATACTAGCGGGAGCTACAATGAGCAGTTCTTC	CASSHTSGSYNEQFF
TRBV7-6	TRBJ2-1	.	.	TGTGCCAGCATCGGGCAGCCTTGGGAGGTTGAGCAGTTCTTC	CASIGQPWEVEQFF
TRBV7-9	TRBJ1-3	.	.	TGTGCCAGCAGCCCCCCAGGGATGGGAGGAAACACCATATATTTT	CASSPPGMGGNTIYF